This T cell receptor (beta chain) was obtained from a study of OX40 agonist ivuxolimab in advanced cancers. Produced via immunoSEQ multiplex PCR; TCRdb's table is partial and in-frame only. This sample has roughly 57,000 clones, with approximately 84% found just once. The CDR3 runs 16 residues. Looked up from germline, CDR1 is SGHRS and CDR2 is YFSETQ. Trimming cost V 4 bases and J 6 bases; bases outside gene matches: 15. Autoimmune disease history or systemic immunosuppression was exclusionary. Blood specimens came from baseline, cycle 4 day 1, and cycle 7 day 1. This clonotype was obtained from an adult with an advanced solid tumor such as melanoma, head and neck, liver or kidney cancer. The sequences come from CD4+ or CD8+ T cells sorted from blood, collected in a trial of the OX40 agonist ivuxolimab. J is TRBJ2-7 and V is TRBV5-1, with TRBD1 matching 8 bases. The CDR3 nucleotides read TGCGCCAGCAGCCCAGCCCCGACAGGGGATTTGGGCGAGCAGTACTTC. It yields the protein CASSPAPTGDLGEQYF.